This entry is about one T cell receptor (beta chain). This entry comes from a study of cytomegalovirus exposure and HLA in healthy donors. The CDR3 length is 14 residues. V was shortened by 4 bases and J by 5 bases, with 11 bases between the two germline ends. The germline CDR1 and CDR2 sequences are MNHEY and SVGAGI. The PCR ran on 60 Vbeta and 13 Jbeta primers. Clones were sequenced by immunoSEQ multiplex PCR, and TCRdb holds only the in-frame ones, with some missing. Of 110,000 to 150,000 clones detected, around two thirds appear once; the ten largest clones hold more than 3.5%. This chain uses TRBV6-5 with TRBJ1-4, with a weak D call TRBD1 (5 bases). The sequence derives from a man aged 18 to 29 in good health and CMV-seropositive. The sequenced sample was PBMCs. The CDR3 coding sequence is TGTGCCAGCAGTTTCGGACACACGAATGAAAAACTGTTTTTT. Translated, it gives CASSFGHTNEKLFF.